The T cell receptor beta chain under discussion was sequenced for a study of T cell changes during pregnancy in multiple sclerosis (dated by TCRdb to about 2019). Study-level background: The study looked at changes in the T cell repertoire across pregnancy in women with multiple sclerosis.

As concerns this clone: Its recognized antigen is unknown. Within one base of it there is no much larger clone, and no base qualities were kept.

Library prep was done by the immunoSEQ multiplex PCR assay. This is the immuneACCESS table as TCRdb keeps it, with only in-frame sequences that have V and J called. A part of the clones is gone; compared with another copy, unresolved V genes explain less than half, and the rest is unexplained. For this sample the table gives some 70,000 clones, of which 75% to 90% were detected only once. The ten biggest clones cover 3% to 3.5% of the sample. This sequence originates from a female donor with multiple sclerosis, enrolled in a pregnancy study. The material was peripheral blood, obtained before pregnancy.

At the DNA level, the sequence is TGTGCCCAATCGGACAGGGGTCGGGAGCAGTACTTC. Protein translation: CAQSDRGREQYF. This receptor chain uses TRBV30 and TRBJ2-7, with 9 middle bases fitting TRBD1. Trimming accounts for 8 bases at V and 7 bases at J, while the number of junction bases matched to no gene is 9. From cysteine to phenylalanine, the CDR3 is 12 amino acids long. Just the 36-base CDR3 DNA is kept, in frame starting at base 1. The germline V gene (reference sequence) gives CDR1 as GTSNPN and CDR2 as SVGIG.